The TCR beta chain under discussion was sequenced for a study of T-cell memory formation after mild COVID-19. This CDR3 spans 15 amino acids. The V end lost 3 bases, the J end lost 0 bases, and 12 bases lay between the germline ends. Germline V gene data show CDR1 as SGHTA and CDR2 as FQGNSA. Employing constant-segment primers, 5'RACE generated TCR alpha and TCR beta cDNA libraries bearing sample barcodes and UMIs. TCRdb re-called the 5' RACE reads with MiXCR, one entry per CDR3 protein. In the table there are about 560,000 distinct CDR3 sequences, more than 15% of which are singletons. This clonotype was seen only a few times.

The receptor's source is an adult woman who had mild COVID-19 (a few samples of this study predate the infection). Cell type and time point are not known. This rearrangement joins TRBV7-2 to TRBJ2-7; D possibly corresponds to TRBD2 (5 bases). The specimen sequenced was PBMCs or a T cell subset sorted from them (not recorded which). The DNA of the CDR3 is TGTGCCAGCAGCTTCGGACTGGGAAGCTCCTACGAGCAGTACTTC. It translates to CASSFGLGSSYEQYF.